This TCR beta chain is from a study of cytomegalovirus exposure and HLA in healthy donors. It was with 60 Vbeta and 13 Jbeta primers that the PCR ran. Sequencing was performed with immunoSEQ multiplex PCR; in TCRdb, only in-frame clones are kept and a portion is missing. This sample carries around 130,000 clones, 84% of them seen once, and the ten largest clones take just under 3%. This receptor was taken from a young woman in good health and CMV-seropositive. What was sequenced was PBMCs.

The CDR3, as DNA: TGCGCCAGCAGCCAAGGACTTGGGGGGATTTCACCCCTCCACTTT. The encoded protein is CASSQGLGGISPLHF. The genes are TRBV4-1 and TRBJ1-6; possible D gene TRBD1, 5 bases. This CDR3 has 15 amino acids. V was shortened by 1 base and J by 9 bases, with 13 bases between the two germline ends. The germline CDR1 and CDR2 sequences are MGHRA and YSYEKL.